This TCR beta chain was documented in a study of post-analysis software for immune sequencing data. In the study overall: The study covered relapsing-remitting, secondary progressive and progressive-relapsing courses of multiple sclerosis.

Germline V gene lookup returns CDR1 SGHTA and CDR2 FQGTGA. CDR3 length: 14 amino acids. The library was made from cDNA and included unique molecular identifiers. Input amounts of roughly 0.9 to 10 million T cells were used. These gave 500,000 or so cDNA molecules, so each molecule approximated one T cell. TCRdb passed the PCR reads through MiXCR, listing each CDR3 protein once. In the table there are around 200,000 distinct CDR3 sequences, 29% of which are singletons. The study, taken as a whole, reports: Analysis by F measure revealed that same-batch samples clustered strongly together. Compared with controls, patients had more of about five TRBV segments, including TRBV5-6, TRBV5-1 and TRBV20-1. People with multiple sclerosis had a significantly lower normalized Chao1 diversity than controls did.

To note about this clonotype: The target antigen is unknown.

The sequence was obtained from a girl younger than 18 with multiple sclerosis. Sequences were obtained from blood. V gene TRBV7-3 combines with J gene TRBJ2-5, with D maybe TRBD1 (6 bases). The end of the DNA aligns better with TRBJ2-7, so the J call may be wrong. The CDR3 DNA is TGTGCCAGCAGCTCGGGGATTCGAGGGGGCGAGCAGTACTTC. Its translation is CASSSGIRGGEQYF.